These 21 T cell receptor beta chains share one sample of origin, sequenced in a study of T cells in pancreatic ductal adenocarcinoma. Surgery without prior neoadjuvant therapy was the treatment of the selected pancreatic ductal adenocarcinoma patients. Clones were read by immunoSEQ multiplex PCR, and TCRdb kept only the in-frame ones, dropping some. The data show about 16,000 clones, with around 91% seen just once and 15% to 20% held by the top ten. Specimen: PBMCs. Receptors were obtained from a human donor with pancreatic ductal adenocarcinoma.

The chain has TRBV11-2 and TRBJ2-5; 9 bases line up with TRBD2. V lost 2 bases, J lost 0 bases, and 4 bases stayed unmatched. Germline V lookup: CDR1 SGHAT, CDR2 FQNNGV. This CDR3 contains 16 residues. In nucleotides, the CDR3 is TGTGCCAGCAGCTTAAACGCGGGGGGGTACCAAGAGACCCAGTACTTC. This gives the protein CASSLNAGGYQETQYF.

CDR3 DNA: TGTGCCAGCAGCCCTCGGGACAGGTCTTGGAACACTGAAGCTTTCTTT. Translating it yields CASSPRDRSWNTEAFF. The chain links TRBV5-8 to TRBJ1-1; TRBD1 agrees at 8 bases. V was pared by 4 bases and J by 1 base, with 9 bases of the junction left unmatched. Germline CDR1 reads SGHTS; CDR2 reads YDEGEE. The CDR3 runs 16 residues.

The chain couples TRBV7-6 to TRBJ2-2; 11 bases align to TRBD1. CDR3 size: 18 residues. Germline trimming cut 1 base from V and 0 bases from J; bases unmatched to any gene: 4. Per germline, CDR1 SGHVS and CDR2 FNYEAQ. The CDR3 loop is CASSLVRTGGANTGELFF. The CDR3 nucleotides read TGTGCCAGCAGCTTAGTAAGGACAGGGGGCGCGAACACCGGGGAGCTGTTTTTT.

The chain links TRBV6-1 to TRBJ2-7; 8 bases fit TRBD1. With V trimmed by 4 bases and J by 3 bases, 11 bases remained unmatched. Germline CDR1 and CDR2: MNHNS and SASEGT. The CDR3 spans 16 residues. This CDR3 is CASSGFSAGQGYEQYF. The DNA for the CDR3 is TGTGCCAGCAGTGGTTTCAGCGCAGGACAGGGCTACGAGCAGTACTTC.

This rearrangement joins TRBV28 to TRBJ2-1; D gene uncertain. V dropped 6 bases and J dropped 4 bases, with 19 bases sitting between them. From germline, CDR1 is MDHEN and CDR2 SYDVKM. CDR3 length: 16 residues. The CDR3 loop is CASSQLSASQYNEQFF. In nucleotides, the CDR3 is TGTGCCAGCAGCCAATTATCAGCGTCACAATACAATGAGCAGTTCTTC.

The chain combines TRBV19 with TRBJ1-5; weak D call: TRBD1 (6 bases). Trimming removed 4 bases at V and 7 bases at J, with 14 bases between. The CDR3 is made up of 14 amino acids. The germline gives CDR1 LNHDA, CDR2 SQIVND (reference sequence). The chain's CDR3 is CASSTGQQGQPQHF. In DNA form, the CDR3 reads TGTGCCAGTAGTACCGGACAGCAGGGCCAGCCCCAGCATTTT.

In nucleotides, the CDR3 is TGCGCCAGCAGCTTGACCCTAGCGGGAGACTACAATGAGCAGTTCTTC. This codes for CASSLTLAGDYNEQFF. This chain connects TRBV5-1 to TRBJ2-1, with 10 bases aligning to TRBD2. J was trimmed by 3 bases and V by 1 base; bases with no gene match: 4. Germline loops: CDR1 SGHRS, CDR2 YFSETQ. This CDR3 is 16 amino acids long.

J is TRBJ1-6 and V is TRBV28; the D gene is possibly TRBD1 (5 bases). Germline V gene data show CDR1 as MDHEN and CDR2 as SYDVKM. This CDR3 region has 15 residues. V dropped 3 bases and J dropped 6 bases, with 12 bases sitting between them. This CDR3 reads CASSFSGGSNSPLHF. The CDR3 region has the DNA TGTGCCAGCAGTTTCTCGGGGGGGAGTAATTCACCCCTCCACTTT.

V gene TRBV6-5 combines with J gene TRBJ2-3; D not certain. The CDR3 runs to 16 residues. CDR1 and CDR2 (germline): MNHEY, SVGAGI. V lost 1 base to trimming and J lost 4 bases, with 15 bases between them. CDR3 nucleotides: TGTGCCAGCAGTTACTTCCGGGCTTTTTCCCCAGATACGCAGTATTTT. It is translated as CASSYFRAFSPDTQYF.

CDR3 in DNA: TGTGCCAGCAGCTCTAATCAGGGGTTGGGCACTGAAGCTTTCTTT. Protein sequence: CASSSNQGLGTEAFF. The rearrangement joins TRBV11-1 to TRBJ1-1; tentatively, D is TRBD1 (6 bases). This CDR3 is 15 amino acids long. V was pared by 4 bases and J by 4 bases, with 16 bases between. Germline CDR1 SGHAT, CDR2 FQDESV (reference sequence).

This chain connects TRBV9 to TRBJ2-5, with 15 bases fitting TRBD2. The CDR3 is 18 amino acids. Per germline, CDR1 SGDLS and CDR2 YYNGEE. J was trimmed by 0 bases and V by 3 bases; bases with no gene match: 6. In DNA, the CDR3 is TGTGCCAGCAGCGCCTACGGACTAGCGGGGGGGTACCAAGAGACCCAGTACTTC. It specifies CASSAYGLAGGYQETQYF.

This chain links TRBV9 with TRBJ1-2; perhaps TRBD1 as D (6 bases). This CDR3 contains 15 residues. Germline CDR1 SGDLS, CDR2 YYNGEE. V was trimmed by 0 bases and J by 2 bases, leaving 11 bases between them. As DNA, the CDR3 is TGTGCCAGCAGCGTAGAACAGGGTCTGAACTATGGCTACACCTTC. Translation gives CASSVEQGLNYGYTF.

The genes are TRBV4-2 and TRBJ2-1; 12 nucleotides agree with TRBD2. This CDR3 spans 19 amino acids. With V trimmed by 3 bases and J by 0 bases, 9 bases remained unmatched. Per the germline V gene, CDR1 is LGHNA and CDR2 is YNFKEQ. The chain's CDR3 is CASSQLTSGGPRSYNEQFF. CDR3 DNA sequence: TGTGCCAGCAGCCAGCTGACTAGCGGGGGACCCCGCTCCTACAATGAGCAGTTCTTC.

V and J are TRBV9 and TRBJ1-1, with a weak D call TRBD1 (6 bases). The germline CDR1 and CDR2 sequences are SGDLS and YYNGEE. The V gene lost 0 bases and the J gene lost 3 bases, with 12 bases spanning the gap. The CDR3 is 15 amino acids. CDR3 DNA sequence: TGTGCCAGCAGCGTAGAGGGGGGATGGTACACTGAAGCTTTCTTT. Its translation is CASSVEGGWYTEAFF.

V gene TRBV7-2 combines with J gene TRBJ1-2; a possible D gene is TRBD1 (6 bases). Germline V gene data show CDR1 as SGHTA and CDR2 as FQGNSA. The CDR3 covers 14 residues. The V and J ends lost 7 bases and 8 bases respectively, with 20 bases between them. CDR3 nucleotides: TGTGCCAGCACCATCGGGGGGGCGGAGTACGGCTACACCTTC. Protein sequence: CASTIGGAEYGYTF.

V and J are TRBV27 and TRBJ2-4; 9 bases agree with TRBD1. Germline-derived CDR1 and CDR2 are MNHEY and SMNVEV (reference sequence). V lost 6 bases to trimming and J lost 0 bases; unmatched junction nucleotides: 9. The CDR3 has 17 amino acids. The CDR3 here is CASSSMGTGLAKNIQYF. The CDR3 nucleotides are TGTGCCAGCAGCTCGATGGGGACAGGGCTAGCCAAAAACATTCAGTACTTC.

The rearrangement joins TRBV9 to TRBJ1-1, with no clear D. Germline CDR1 and CDR2: SGDLS and YYNGEE. The CDR3 loop spans 16 amino acids. V lost 0 bases and J 0 bases, leaving 12 bases between the germline ends. The CDR3: CASSVDGGSMNTEAFF. The CDR3 coding sequence is TGTGCCAGCAGCGTAGATGGCGGGAGCATGAACACTGAAGCTTTCTTT.

This clone was detected only once. The chain uses TRBV7-8 and TRBJ2-7; 7 positions match TRBD2. This CDR3 has 16 amino acids. After removal of 6 bases from V and 2 bases from J, the junction contained 13 bases not matched to a gene. The germline V gene has CDR1 SGHVS and CDR2 FQNEAQ. The CDR3 nucleotides read TGTGCCAGCAGACCTTCGCTGAGGGAGGGCCCCTACGAGCAGTACTTC. This sequence encodes CASRPSLREGPYEQYF.

The chain combines TRBV6-5 with TRBJ1-3, with D maybe TRBD1 (6 bases). In germline, CDR1 is MNHEY, CDR2 SVGAGI. The ends were cut back, 6 bases at V and 2 bases at J, with 14 bases in the middle. CDR3 length equals 15 residues. CDR3 nucleotide sequence: TGTGCCAGCAGCTCATGGCAGGGGACTGGAAACACCATATATTTT. It codes for CASSSWQGTGNTIYF.

This chain links TRBV4-3 with TRBJ1-3, with a weak D call TRBD1 (5 bases). This CDR3 spans 17 amino acids. Trimming cost V 0 bases and J 1 base, with 13 bases left between them. The V gene's germline CDR1 is LGHNA and CDR2 YSLEER. The CDR3 DNA reads as TGCGCCAGCAGCCAAGATCGGGGGTGGAGGTCTGGAAACACCATATATTTT. Residues: CASSQDRGWRSGNTIYF.

V usage is TRBV7-9 and J usage is TRBJ1-5; the match to TRBD1 covers 8 bases. Germline V lookup: CDR1 SEHNR, CDR2 FQNEAQ (reference sequence). This CDR3 region has 15 residues. Trimming removed 4 bases from V and 4 bases from J; junction bases left unmatched: 6. In DNA form, the CDR3 reads TGTGCCAGCAGCTCGGGACAGGCGGCGAATCAGCCCCAGCATTTT. It translates to CASSSGQAANQPQHF.